Listed here is a single TCR beta chain. The junction does not match germline at one end; this may be a read error. The assay was immunoSEQ multiplex PCR, and TCRdb's table has in-frame clones only and misses some. The sample contains roughly 2.1 million clones, more than 85% of which appear only once. The sample comes from a study of shared clonotypes between healthy human individuals. Looking at the study overall: Two women and a few men aged 18 to 49 served as donors.

The CDR3 spans 14 residues. Per germline, CDR1 SGHTA and CDR2 FQGTGA. As defined, naive CD8 cells were CD45RO-negative and positively selected for CCR7, with terminally differentiated effector memory CD45RA+ cells excluded. The sequence was collected from a man aged 18 to 29 in good health. Some clones in this sample may be carry-over from other donors' samples. The specimen was naive CD8+ T cells from PBMCs. The chain carries TRBV7-3 and TRBJ2-7; D is ambiguous. The DNA for the CDR3 is TGTGCCAGCAGCTCCACTCGGGCGTTGGGCCCGACTGACTTC. Translation gives CASSSTRALGPTDF.